This T cell receptor (beta chain) is from a study of naive and memory T cell subsets. Points from the study as a whole: Possibly reflecting memory cells re-expressing CD45RA, a few larger clonotypes occurred in naive repertoires, especially CD8. TCR abundance followed a power law differing between naive and memory subsets.

CD4 T cells were positively selected, then CD8 T cells from the CD4-negative fraction. Both TRBC1 and TRBC2 were covered by a beta constant-region primer of two equimolar oligonucleotides. Ligated cDNA was amplified by four rounds of PCR with nested alpha and beta constant-region primers and SP2. TCRdb analysed the UMI-ligation and nested PCR reads with MiXCR anew, one entry per CDR3 protein. The sample has over 110,000 distinct CDR3 sequences; 15% to 25% are singletons. The CDR3 extends over 17 amino acids. The V gene's germline CDR1 is SGDLS and CDR2 YYNGEE. Trimming removed 4 bases from V and 2 bases from J, with 20 bases in between. This clonotype has only a few counts. As yet, its antigen is unknown.

This chain connects TRBV9 to TRBJ2-3, with D perhaps matching TRBD2 (6 bases). The sequence came from a human donor in good health. Specimen: naive CD8+ T cells from blood. CDR3 in amino acids: CASSLSRGYSVTDTQYF. Here the CDR3 DNA reads TGTGCCAGCAGCCTAAGCCGGGGGTACTCTGTCACAGATACGCAGTATTTT.